This entry concerns a single TCR beta chain. It lacks a known antigen. No base-level quality is on record; no much larger clone is a single base apart. This specimen belongs to a study of OX40 agonist ivuxolimab in advanced cancers. For the study in its entirety: Ivuxolimab was a fully human IgG2 agonistic monoclonal antibody targeting the costimulatory receptor OX40 (CD134). The point of sequencing TCRbeta in the periphery was to test whether ivuxolimab changed TCR sequence diversity and drove clonal T-cell expansion. Patients were allowed to have had prior anti-PD-1, anti-PD-L1 or anti-CTLA-4 therapy, and around two fifths of the dose-escalation patients had been treated with checkpoint inhibitors. The paper covers the monotherapy dose-escalation part of the phase I ivuxolimab trial, which included N of about 50 patients. Partial responses occurred in three dose-escalation patients: two with cutaneous melanoma and one with hepatocellular carcinoma. Intravenous ivuxolimab was administered to patients every 2 weeks at six dose levels: 0.01, 0.1, 0.3, 1.5, 3 and 10 mg/kg. Among the roughly 50 dose-escalation patients, some 19 had hepatocellular carcinoma, about 15 melanoma, 9 renal cell carcinoma and 9 head and neck cancer. The dose-escalation cohort was about 83% male with a mean age of about 60 years, ranging from roughly 23 to 90. General findings and caveats noted by the study authors: Low levels of normalized T-cell clonal expansion were also shown by some nonresponding patients. In the 0.1-3.0 mg/kg groups, partial responders had among the lowest normalized peripheral clonal expansion, particularly in CD8+ T cells. The antigen specificity of the clonally expanded peripheral T cells was not determined. On average, CD8+ T cells showed more expanded clones than CD4+ T cells after ivuxolimab. At doses from 0.1 to 3.0 mg/kg, clonal expansion was seen in both CD4+ and CD8+ blood T cells between baseline and week 6.

For sequencing of the TCRbeta CDR3 region, genomic DNA was extracted from the sorted cells. TCRbeta CDR3 regions were sequenced using the immunoSEQ Assay. Entries here come from immuneACCESS through TCRdb and include only in-frame sequences with V and J called. Some clones fail to appear in such tables; in the studies checked, an unresolved V gene covers under half of the shortfall, and the cause of the remainder is unknown. The sample profile shows around 64,000 clones; 87% of them were found once. The top ten clonotypes cover under 0.8% of the sample. Patients with autoimmune disease history or receiving systemic immunosuppression were excluded from the trial. In every dose cohort, peripheral blood was drawn for TCR sequencing at baseline, cycle 4 day 1, and cycle 7 day 1. The samples were taken from a phase I, first-in-human, multicenter, open-label dose-escalation trial of ivuxolimab. Adults with locally advanced or metastatic head and neck squamous cell, hepatocellular, melanoma or renal cell carcinoma were enrolled in the trial. Before TCR sequencing, CD4+ T cells and CD8+ T cells were sorted from peripheral blood as separate populations.

The CDR3 numbers 13 residues from cysteine through phenylalanine. Solely the CDR3 DNA is kept, with 39 bases framed from the first base. V lost 5 bases and J lost 3 bases; the stretch between them is 10 bases long. The germline V gene provides CDR1 SGHTA and CDR2 FQGTGA. The clonotype comes from an adult with an advanced solid tumor such as melanoma, head and neck, liver or kidney cancer. The chain was built from TRBV7-3 and TRBJ2-5; the D gene could be TRBD1 or TRBD2, each one agreeing over 6 bases. The sequencing used CD4+ or CD8+ T cells sorted from blood, collected in a trial of the OX40 agonist ivuxolimab. In nucleotides, the sequence is TGTGCCAGCAGCCCTAGGGGGGAAGAGACCCAGTACTTC. Its amino acids are CASSPRGEETQYF.